This TCR beta chain was captured in a study of cytomegalovirus exposure and HLA in healthy donors. As for the study in general: A later analysis reported the 100 to 150 validation repertoires used the same platform as the 666 first-cohort repertoires. Whole-study findings and limits: Listed as cytomegalovirus-associated were more than 150 TCR beta chains. Three chains linked to CMV were shown in vitro to be specific for CMV antigens.

Profiling relied on immunoSEQ multiplex PCR, and the TCRdb table lists in-frame clones only, not all of them. The sample holds 50,000 to 65,000 clones; more than 70% are singletons and the top ten take approximately 8.1%. The junction had 7 bases not matched to a gene; V was cut back by 5 bases and J by 9 bases. This CDR3 is 14 amino acids long. Looked up from germline, CDR1 is SGHAT and CDR2 is FQDESV (reference sequence). Concerning this clone itself: Its antigen remains unidentified.

This TCR derives from a young woman in good health and CMV-seropositive. Sequenced sample: PBMCs. This rearrangement joins TRBV11-1 to TRBJ1-6, with TRBD1 identical over 7 bases. The CDR3 DNA reads TGTGCCAGCAGCCCTGACAGGGTCGGTTCACCCCTCCACTTT. Translating it yields CASSPDRVGSPLHF.